This T cell receptor (beta chain) was observed in a study of blood T cell repertoires in COVID-19. Clones were read by immunoSEQ multiplex PCR, and TCRdb kept only the in-frame ones, dropping some. The data show fewer than 300,000 clones, around 89% seen once. The CDR3 has 16 residues. Trimming took off 0 bases at V and 0 bases at J, with 10 bases between the two ends. Germline values: CDR1 SGDLS, CDR2 YYNGEE. The receptor was derived from a man aged 35 to 55 who had recovered from COVID-19. This chain connects TRBV9 to TRBJ2-1, with D unclear. Sequencing was carried out using PBMCs or T cells enriched from blood (not recorded which). The CDR3 protein is CASSVGLSVSYNEQFF. In nucleotides, the CDR3 is TGTGCCAGCAGCGTAGGGCTTTCCGTCTCCTACAATGAGCAGTTCTTC. Full variable domain (rest looked up from reference TRBV9 and TRBJ2-1): DSGVTQTPKHLITATGQRVTLRCSPRSGDLSVYWYQQSLDQGLQFLIQYYNGEERAKGNILERFSAQQFPDLHSELNLSSLELGDSALYFCASSVGLSVSYNEQFFGPGTRLTVL.